A single sample is the source of the 3 T cell receptor beta chains below, sequenced in a study of regulatory T cells in long-lasting Graves disease (dated by TCRdb to about 2021). The library was made by multiplex PCR. For sequencing, an Illumina HiSeq 4000 was employed. iRepertoire HTBI primers and Arm-PCR amplification of CDR3 regions were used to construct TCR beta libraries. TCRdb reanalyzed the raw reads on its own, using fastp at Q25 for trimming and MiXCR for clone calling, and kept in-frame beta chains. For every CDR3 protein sequence, its rows merge into one entry that carries the most common genes and DNA. The sample records around 230,000 distinct CDR3 sequences, around 19% of which are singletons. Approximately 20% of the sample is held by the ten biggest clonotypes. The meaning of the sample's time point label: newly diagnosed GD, antithyroid drugs for less than 3 months. For both TCR sequencing and RNA sequencing, RNA was extracted from PBMCs using TRIzol.

Sequences were derived from peripheral blood mononuclear cells (PBMCs), sampled at new diagnosis, from a patient treated with antithyroid drugs. The receptors originated from a female donor with Graves disease.

This clonotype has at least ten counts. The chain combines TRBV7-9 with TRBJ2-3; D call uncertain. V was cut by 4 bases and J by 2 bases, with 7 bases left in between. The CDR3 length is 13 residues. Germline V gene data show CDR1 as SEHNR and CDR2 as FQNEAQ (reference sequence). The CDR3 spells CASSSAVTDTQYF. The CDR3 DNA sequence: TGTGCCAGCAGCTCCGCGGTCACAGATACGCAGTATTTT.

This clonotype was detected only a few times. The V and J genes are TRBV6-2 or TRBV6-3 and TRBJ2-1; D ambiguous. Germline V gene data show CDR1 as MNHEY and CDR2 as SVGEGT. This CDR3 comprises 15 residues. Deletions cut 7 bases from V and 3 bases from J, with 16 bases between. The CDR3 reads CASKTHQKVYNEQFF. The CDR3 DNA reads TGTGCCAGCAAAACCCACCAAAAAGTCTACAATGAGCAGTTCTTC.

This clonotype was picked up many times. This sequence joins TRBV5-1 and TRBJ1-4; D is ambiguous. The CDR3 spans 15 residues. Looked up from germline, CDR1 is SGHRS and CDR2 is YFSETQ. V lost 0 bases and J lost 4, with 10 bases in between. Here the CDR3 reads CASSLGYGSNEKLFF. In DNA form, the CDR3 reads TGCGCCAGCAGCTTGGGATACGGGAGTAATGAAAAACTGTTTTTT. The variable domain in full, completed from reference TRBV5-1 and TRBJ1-4, reads KAGVTQTPRYLIKTRGQQVTLSCSPISGHRSVSWYQQTPGQGLQFLFEYFSETQRNKGNFPGRFSGRQFSNSRSEMNVSTLELGDSALYLCASSLGYGSNEKLFFGSGTQLSVL.